The present T cell receptor beta chain was sequenced within a study of early T cells in non-severe SARS-CoV-2 infection. Study-wide results and caveats: Matches to VDJdb favored anti-spike CD8 responses and missed private and CD4 specificities.

The library protocol tagged individual cDNA molecules with unique molecular identifiers. MiXCR was run by TCRdb on the 5' RACE reads, yielding one entry per CDR3 protein. Among more than 90,000 distinct CDR3 sequences, 13% were seen once, and the ten largest hold approximately 2%. CDR3 length: 12 amino acids. Germline V gene lookup returns CDR1 SGHAT and CDR2 FQNNGV. Trimming took 1 base from V and 9 from J, leaving 7 bases between them. This clonotype has a count of ten or more. The antigen is not known. This sequence originates from an adult who was a healthcare worker with PCR-confirmed SARS-CoV-2 infection or an uninfected control (not recorded which). The chain uses TRBV11-2 and TRBJ2-1, with D possibly TRBD2 on 6 matching bases. Sequencing input: whole blood. CDR3 residues: CASSLGEAEQFF. CDR3 DNA sequence: TGTGCCAGCAGCTTAGGGGAGGCTGAGCAGTTCTTC.